This T cell receptor (beta chain) comes out of a study of early T cells in non-severe SARS-CoV-2 infection. Study background: The sequenced material was bulk RNA from unsorted whole blood, and its chains were unpaired. Regarding the study as a whole: Missing private and CD4 specificities, VDJdb matching favored anti-spike CD8 responses.

Individually, cDNA molecules had unique molecular identifiers attached to them. TCRdb independently ran MiXCR on the 5' RACE reads; one entry per CDR3 protein. Seen here are approximately 76,000 distinct CDR3 sequences, approximately 12% observed once, and the top ten hold 1.3%. CDR1 and CDR2 from the germline V gene are MDHEN and SYDVKM. Between the trimmed V and J ends, which lost 7 bases and 1 base, there was a span of 10 bases. This CDR3 has 14 amino acids. This clonotype was counted at least ten times. The antigen is undetermined. The J gene is TRBJ2-2, the V gene TRBV28; D uncertain. Sequenced material: whole blood. The sequence was collected from an adult who was a healthcare worker with PCR-confirmed SARS-CoV-2 infection or an uninfected control (not recorded which). As DNA, the CDR3 is TGTGCCAGCAACCCTAACAGGAACACCGGGGAGCTGTTTTTT. This translates into CASNPNRNTGELFF.